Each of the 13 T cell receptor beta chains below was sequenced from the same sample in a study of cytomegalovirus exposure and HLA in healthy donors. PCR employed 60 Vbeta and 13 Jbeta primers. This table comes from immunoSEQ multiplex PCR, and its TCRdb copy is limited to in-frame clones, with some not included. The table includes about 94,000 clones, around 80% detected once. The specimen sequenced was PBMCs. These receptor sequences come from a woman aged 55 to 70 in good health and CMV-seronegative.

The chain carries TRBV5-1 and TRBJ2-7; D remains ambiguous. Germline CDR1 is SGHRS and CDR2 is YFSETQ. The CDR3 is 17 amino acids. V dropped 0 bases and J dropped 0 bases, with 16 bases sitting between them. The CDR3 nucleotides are TGCGCCAGCAGCTTGGAAGGCGGCGGCTTAAGCTCCTACGAGCAGTACTTC. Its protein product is CASSLEGGGLSSYEQYF.

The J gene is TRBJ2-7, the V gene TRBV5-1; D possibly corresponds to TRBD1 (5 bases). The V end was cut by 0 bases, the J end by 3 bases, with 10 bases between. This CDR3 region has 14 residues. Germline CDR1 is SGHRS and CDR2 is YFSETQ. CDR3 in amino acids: CASSLDLRDYEQYF. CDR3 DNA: TGCGCCAGCAGCTTGGATCTCAGGGACTACGAGCAGTACTTC.

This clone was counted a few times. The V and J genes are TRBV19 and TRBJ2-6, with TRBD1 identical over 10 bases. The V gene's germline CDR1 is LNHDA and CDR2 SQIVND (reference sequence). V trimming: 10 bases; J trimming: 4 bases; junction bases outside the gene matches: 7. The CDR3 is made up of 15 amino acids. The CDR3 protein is CATRTGGAGANVLTF. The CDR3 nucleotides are TGTGCCACTAGGACAGGGGGTGCGGGGGCCAACGTCCTGACTTTC.

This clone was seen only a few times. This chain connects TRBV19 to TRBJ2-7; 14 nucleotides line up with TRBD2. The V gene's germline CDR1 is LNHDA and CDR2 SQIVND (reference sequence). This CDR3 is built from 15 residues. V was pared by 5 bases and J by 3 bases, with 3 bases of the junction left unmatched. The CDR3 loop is CASSPGTSGSYEQYF. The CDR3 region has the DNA TGTGCCAGTAGTCCCGGGACTAGCGGGAGCTACGAGCAGTACTTC.

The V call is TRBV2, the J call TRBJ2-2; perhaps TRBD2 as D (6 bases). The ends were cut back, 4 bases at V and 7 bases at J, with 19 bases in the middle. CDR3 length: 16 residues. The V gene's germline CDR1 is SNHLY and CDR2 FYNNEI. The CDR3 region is CASSAGSVGSGGELFF. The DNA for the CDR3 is TGTGCCAGCAGTGCCGGGAGTGTCGGCTCTGGCGGGGAGCTGTTTTTT.

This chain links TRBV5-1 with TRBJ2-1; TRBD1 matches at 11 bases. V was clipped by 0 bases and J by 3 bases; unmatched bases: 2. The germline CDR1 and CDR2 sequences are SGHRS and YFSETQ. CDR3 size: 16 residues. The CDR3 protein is CASSLVGTGGYNEQFF. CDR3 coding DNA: TGCGCCAGCAGCTTGGTAGGGACAGGGGGCTACAATGAGCAGTTCTTC. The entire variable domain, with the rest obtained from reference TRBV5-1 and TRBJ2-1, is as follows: KAGVTQTPRYLIKTRGQQVTLSCSPISGHRSVSWYQQTPGQGLQFLFEYFSETQRNKGNFPGRFSGRQFSNSRSEMNVSTLELGDSALYLCASSLVGTGGYNEQFFGPGTRLTVL.

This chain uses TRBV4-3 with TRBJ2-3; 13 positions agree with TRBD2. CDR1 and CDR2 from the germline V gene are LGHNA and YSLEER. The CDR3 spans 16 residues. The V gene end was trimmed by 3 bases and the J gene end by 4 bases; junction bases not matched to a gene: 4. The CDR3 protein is CASSHWTSGSADTQYF. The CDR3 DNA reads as TGCGCCAGCAGCCACTGGACTAGCGGGAGCGCAGATACGCAGTATTTT.

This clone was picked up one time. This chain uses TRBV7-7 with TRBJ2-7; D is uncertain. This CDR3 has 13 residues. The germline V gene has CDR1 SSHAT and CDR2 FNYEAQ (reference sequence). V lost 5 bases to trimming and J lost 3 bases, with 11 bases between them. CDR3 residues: CASSLRTGYEQYF. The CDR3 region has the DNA TGTGCCAGCAGCCTCCGAACTGGCTACGAGCAGTACTTC.

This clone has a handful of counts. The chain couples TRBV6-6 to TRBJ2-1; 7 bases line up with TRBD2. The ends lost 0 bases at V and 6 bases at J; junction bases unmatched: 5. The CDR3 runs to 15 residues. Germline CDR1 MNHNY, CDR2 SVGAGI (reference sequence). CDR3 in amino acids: CASSYSILAANEQFF. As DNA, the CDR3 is TGTGCCAGCAGTTACTCGATCCTAGCGGCCAATGAGCAGTTCTTC.

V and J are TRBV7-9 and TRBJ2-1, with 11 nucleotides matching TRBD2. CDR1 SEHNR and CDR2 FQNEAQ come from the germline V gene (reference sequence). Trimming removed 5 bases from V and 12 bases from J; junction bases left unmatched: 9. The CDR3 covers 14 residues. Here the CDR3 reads CASSPGTSGWVQFF. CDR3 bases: TGTGCCAGCAGCCCAGGGACTAGCGGTTGGGTGCAGTTCTTC.

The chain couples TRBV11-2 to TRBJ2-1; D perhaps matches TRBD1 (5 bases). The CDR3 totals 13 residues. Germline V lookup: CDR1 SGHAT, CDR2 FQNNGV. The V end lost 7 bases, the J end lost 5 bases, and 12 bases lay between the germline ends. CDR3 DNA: TGTGCCAGCAACTTTGGGGCGAACAATGAGCAGTTCTTC. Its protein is CASNFGANNEQFF.

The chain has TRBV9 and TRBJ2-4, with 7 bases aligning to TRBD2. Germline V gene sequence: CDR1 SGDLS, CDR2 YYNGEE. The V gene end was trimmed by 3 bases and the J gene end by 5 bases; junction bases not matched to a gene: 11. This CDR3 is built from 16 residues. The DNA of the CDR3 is TGTGCCAGCAGCGCGCATGAGGGGCTAGCGGAAAACATTCAGTACTTC. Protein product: CASSAHEGLAENIQYF.

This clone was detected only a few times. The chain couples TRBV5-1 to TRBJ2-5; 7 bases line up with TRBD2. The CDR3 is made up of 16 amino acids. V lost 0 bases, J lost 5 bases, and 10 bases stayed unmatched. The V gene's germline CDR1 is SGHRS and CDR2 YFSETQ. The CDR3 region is CASSLVGGGAGETQYF. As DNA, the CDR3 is TGCGCCAGCAGCTTGGTAGGCGGGGGTGCAGGGGAGACCCAGTACTTC. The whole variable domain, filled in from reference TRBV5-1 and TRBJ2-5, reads KAGVTQTPRYLIKTRGQQVTLSCSPISGHRSVSWYQQTPGQGLQFLFEYFSETQRNKGNFPGRFSGRQFSNSRSEMNVSTLELGDSALYLCASSLVGGGAGETQYFGPGTRLLVL.